One sample yielded the 2 T cell receptor beta chains listed below, sequenced in a study of blood T cell repertoires in COVID-19 (TCRdb year 2020). Receptors were amplified or captured by the immunoSEQ multiplex PCR assay. TCRdb's version of the immuneACCESS table is confined to in-frame rearrangements and falls short of the full clone set. An unresolved V gene accounts for under half of the shortfall where checked; the remainder is of unknown origin. For this sample the table gives over 90,000 clones, of which roughly 85% were detected only once. In total, the top ten clones hold around 3.1% of the sample. The specimen sequenced was peripheral blood. These receptor sequences come from a man aged 50 or older in a cohort sampled during active COVID-19.

The chain couples TRBV3-1 (or the pseudogene TRBV3-2) to TRBJ1-1; unclear D gene. The CDR3 spans 14 residues. V was shortened by 1 base and J by 1 base, with 7 bases between the two germline ends. The germline V gene encodes CDR1 LGHDT and CDR2 YNNKEL (reference sequence). This CDR3 reads CASSQATPNTEAFF. CDR3 coding DNA: TGTGCCAGCAGCCAAGCTACCCCGAACACTGAAGCTTTCTTT.

V is TRBV7-9 and J is TRBJ2-3; the D gene is possibly TRBD2 (9 bases). The germline V gene encodes CDR1 SEHNR and CDR2 FQNEAQ (reference sequence). This CDR3 has 19 amino acids. V was clipped by 11 bases and J by 6 bases, with 36 bases between them. CDR3 region: CAPLITCEGPSGDRDTQYF. The CDR3, as DNA: TGTGCCCCTCTCATTACTTGCGAGGGGCCTAGCGGGGACAGGGATACGCAGTATTTT.